This section outlines one T cell receptor (beta chain) sequence together with its context. V lost 4 bases to trimming and J lost 5 bases; unmatched junction nucleotides: 21. The CDR3 length is 19 residues. Germline assignment: CDR1 KGHDR and CDR2 SFDVKD. TCRdb's copy holds only in-frame clones and misses some; the assay was immunoSEQ multiplex PCR. The sample holds some 65,000 clones; roughly 93% are singletons and the top ten take 0.5% to 0.75%. The sample comes from a study of stem cell transplantation in POMP-related autoinflammatory disease. The chain joins TRBV24-1 to TRBJ2-5; 7 positions match TRBD2. Sequencing used CD4+ T cells from PBMCs, obtained after stem cell transplantation. The sequence came from a human patient with POMP-related autoinflammation and immune dysregulation (PRAID). T cells may partly derive from the graft donor. CDR3 residues: CATSETSILSGMGRETQYF. CDR3 coding DNA: TGTGCCACCAGTGAAACCTCAATATTAAGCGGGATGGGAAGGGAGACCCAGTACTTC.